Following are 7 T cell receptor beta chains from one sample sequenced in a study of OX40 agonist ivuxolimab in advanced cancers. Generated by immunoSEQ multiplex PCR, the TCRdb table keeps only in-frame clones and is missing some. The table records about 84,000 clones, approximately 95% of them present only once. Sequenced material: CD4+ or CD8+ T cells sorted from blood, taken in a trial of the OX40 agonist ivuxolimab. These receptors were obtained from an adult with an advanced solid tumor such as melanoma, head and neck, liver or kidney cancer.

The rearrangement links TRBV29-1 to TRBJ2-7; TRBD2 matches at 7 bases. The length of the CDR3 is 14 residues. Germline lookup yields CDR1 SQVTM and CDR2 ANQGSEA. CDR3 coding DNA: TGCAGTGGGGCCGTAGGGGAGGGCCTGTACGAGCAGTACTTC. Its protein product is CSGAVGEGLYEQYF.

The chain joins TRBV4-1 to TRBJ2-2, with 7 bases identical to TRBD2. Germline loops: CDR1 MGHRA, CDR2 YSYEKL. The trim removed 0 bases at V and 7 bases at J, leaving 2 bases unmatched. The CDR3 is 14 amino acids. CDR3 DNA sequence: TGCGCCAGCAGCCAAGAAGGGGAGGGCGGGGAGCTGTTTTTT. Residues: CASSQEGEGGELFF.

The CDR3 DNA follows: TGTGCCAGCAGTTACTCGACAGGATACGAGCAGTACTTC. It yields the protein CASSYSTGYEQYF. The chain employs TRBV27 and TRBJ2-5, with a weak D call TRBD1 (6 bases). The better agreement between TRBJ2-7 and the DNA end casts doubt on the J call. This CDR3 contains 13 residues. From germline, CDR1 is MNHEY and CDR2 SMNVEV (reference sequence).

The chain has TRBV5-1 and TRBJ1-2; D not certain. Germline CDR1 is SGHRS and CDR2 is YFSETQ. The V and J ends lost 0 bases and 1 base respectively, with 7 bases between them. The CDR3 consists of 14 residues. This chain's CDR3 is CASSLDTYNYGYTF. CDR3 DNA sequence: TGCGCCAGCAGCTTGGACACCTATAACTATGGCTACACCTTC. The variable domain in full, with the rest retrieved from reference TRBV5-1 and TRBJ1-2, is KAGVTQTPRYLIKTRGQQVTLSCSPISGHRSVSWYQQTPGQGLQFLFEYFSETQRNKGNFPGRFSGRQFSNSRSEMNVSTLELGDSALYLCASSLDTYNYGYTFGSGTRLTVV.

CDR3 DNA sequence: TGTGCCAGCAGTCTTCGAGGCGGACAGACGGACCACTATGGCTACACCTTC. Amino acids: CASSLRGGQTDHYGYTF. The chain is built from TRBV11-2 and TRBJ1-2, with D possibly being TRBD1 (6 bases). V dropped 6 bases and J dropped 3 bases, with 23 bases sitting between them. This CDR3 is built from 17 residues. Per the germline V gene, CDR1 is SGHAT and CDR2 is FQNNGV.

This chain uses TRBV7-9 with TRBJ2-7; the D gene is possibly TRBD2 (6 bases). The CDR3 is made up of 13 amino acids. Per germline, CDR1 SEHNR and CDR2 FQNEAQ (reference sequence). Trimming removed 5 bases at V and 1 base at J, with 9 bases between. CDR3 amino acids: CASSAGSSYEQYF. For the CDR3, the DNA is TGTGCCAGCAGCGCGGGATCATCCTACGAGCAGTACTTC.

The V call is TRBV25-1, the J call TRBJ2-5, with D tentatively TRBD1 (6 bases). CDR3 size: 14 residues. V was clipped by 5 bases and J by 2 bases, with 12 bases between them. The germline V gene encodes CDR1 MGHDK and CDR2 SYGVNS. The DNA for the CDR3 is TGTGCCAGCAGTCCTGGACAGAATCAAGAGACCCAGTACTTC. Its protein product is CASSPGQNQETQYF.